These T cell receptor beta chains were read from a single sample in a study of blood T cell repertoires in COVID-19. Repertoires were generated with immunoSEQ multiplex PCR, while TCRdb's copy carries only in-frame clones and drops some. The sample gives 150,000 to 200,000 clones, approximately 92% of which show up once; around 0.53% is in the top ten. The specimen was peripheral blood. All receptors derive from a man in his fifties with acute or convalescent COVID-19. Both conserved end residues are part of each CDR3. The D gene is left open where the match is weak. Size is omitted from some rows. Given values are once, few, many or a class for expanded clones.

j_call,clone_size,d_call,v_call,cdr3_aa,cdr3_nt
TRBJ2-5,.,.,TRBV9,CASSVAEETQYF,TGTGCCAGCAGCGTAGCAGAAGAGACCCAGTACTTC
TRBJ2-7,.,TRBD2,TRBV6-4,CASSDPRNTSVGSYEQYF,TGTGCCAGCAGTGACCCGAGGAACACTAGCGTGGGCTCCTACGAGCAGTACTTC
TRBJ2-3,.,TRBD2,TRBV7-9,CAIPTSEDTQYF,TGTGCCATCCCGACTAGCGAAGATACGCAGTATTTT
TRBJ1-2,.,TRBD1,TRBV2,CASSIRTGGYGGYTF,TGTGCCAGCAGTATCCGGACAGGGGGCTATGGTGGCTACACCTTC
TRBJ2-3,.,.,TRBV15,CATSSLGIDTDTQYF,TGTGCCACCAGCAGCCTCGGGATCGACACAGATACGCAGTATTTT
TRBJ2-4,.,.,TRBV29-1,CSVEGAAKNIQYF,TGCAGCGTTGAGGGGGCAGCCAAAAACATTCAGTACTTC
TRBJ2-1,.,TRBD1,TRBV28,CASSYRDRAPNEQFF,TGTGCCAGCAGTTACCGGGACAGGGCCCCCAATGAGCAGTTCTTC
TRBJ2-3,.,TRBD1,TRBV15,CATSREGAGGVADTQYF,TGTGCCACCAGCAGAGAAGGAGCAGGGGGCGTTGCAGATACGCAGTATTTT
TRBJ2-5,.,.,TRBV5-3,CARSSIMVEPQYF,TGTGCCAGAAGCTCTATAATGGTCGAGCCCCAGTACTTC
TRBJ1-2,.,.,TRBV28,CATRHDYGYTF,TGTGCCACCCGACACGACTATGGCTACACCTTC
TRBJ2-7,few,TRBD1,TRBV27,CASSRQGASEQYF,TGTGCCAGCAGCCGACAGGGGGCGAGTGAGCAGTACTTC
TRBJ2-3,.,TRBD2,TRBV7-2,CASSYGLAGDTQYF,TGTGCCAGCAGTTACGGACTAGCGGGGGATACGCAGTATTTT
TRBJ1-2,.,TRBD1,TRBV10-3,CAIRMGTAHGAETF,TGTGCCATCAGGATGGGGACAGCACATGGGGCAGAGACCTTC
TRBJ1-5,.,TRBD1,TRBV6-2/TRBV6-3,CASSTGGRNQPQHF,TGTGCCAGCAGCACAGGGGGCCGAAATCAGCCCCAGCATTTT
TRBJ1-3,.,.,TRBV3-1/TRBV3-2,CASSLTPSGNTIYF,TGTGCCAGCAGCCTTACACCGTCTGGAAACACCATATATTTT
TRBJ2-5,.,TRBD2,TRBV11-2,CASSLGTSGSQETQYF,TGTGCCAGCAGCTTAGGCACTAGCGGGAGCCAAGAGACCCAGTACTTC
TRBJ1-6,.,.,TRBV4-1,CASSQAGVEYNSPLHF,TGCGCCAGCAGCCAAGCAGGGGTGGAGTATAATTCACCCCTCCACTTT
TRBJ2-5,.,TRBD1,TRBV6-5,CASSYPRQGQETQYF,TGTGCCAGCAGTTACCCCAGACAGGGTCAAGAGACCCAGTACTTC
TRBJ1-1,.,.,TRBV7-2,CASTLGSLNTEAFF,TGTGCCAGCACCTTGGGCAGTTTGAACACTGAAGCTTTCTTT
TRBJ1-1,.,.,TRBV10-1,CASSEGHKNTEAFF,TGCGCCAGCAGTGAGGGACATAAGAACACTGAAGCTTTCTTT
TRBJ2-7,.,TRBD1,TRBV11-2,CASSLGDRGHLGYEQYF,TGTGCCAGCAGCTTAGGGGACAGGGGGCATCTAGGCTACGAGCAGTACTTC
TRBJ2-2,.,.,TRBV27,CASSFSTAQGHDTGELFF,TGTGCCAGCAGTTTTTCCACCGCCCAGGGGCACGACACCGGGGAGCTGTTTTTT